These 8 T cell receptor beta chains share one sample of origin, sequenced in a study of T-cell memory formation after mild COVID-19. TCRdb re-analysed the 5' RACE reads in MiXCR, keeping a single row per CDR3 protein. The sample holds more than 400,000 distinct CDR3 sequences, roughly 20% seen once. The sample taken for sequencing was PBMCs or a T cell subset sorted from them (not recorded which). The receptors were gathered from an adult woman who had mild COVID-19 (a few samples of this study predate the infection). Cell type and time point are not known.

The chain couples TRBV1 to TRBJ2-5; TRBD2 was called by the table and not checked on the DNA. TRBV1 is classified as a pseudogene. CDR3 length: 18 residues. The CDR3 sequence: CTSSQDRRLADLQETQYF. The CDR3 DNA reads as TGCACCAGCAGCCAAGATCGGAGGCTAGCGGATCTTCAAGAGACCCAGTACTTC.

The chain joins TRBV7-3 to TRBJ2-2; TRBD2 is a possible D gene (5 bases). Germline CDR1 SGHTA, CDR2 FQGTGA. CDR3 length equals 13 residues. V was shortened by 4 bases and J by 5 bases, with 8 bases between the two germline ends. CDR3 bases: TGTGCCAGCAGCTGGACGGGGACCGGGGAGCTGTTTTTT. This translates into CASSWTGTGELFF.

The V call is TRBV5-1, the J call TRBJ1-1; D ambiguous. V was cut by 5 bases and J by 1 base, with 12 bases left in between. Germline V gene lookup returns CDR1 SGHRS and CDR2 YFSETQ. The CDR3 spans 14 residues. This CDR3 reads CASSPGRSNTEAFF. Here the CDR3 DNA reads TGCGCCAGCAGTCCCGGGAGGTCGAACACTGAAGCTTTCTTT.

This clonotype has more than one count but fewer than ten. V and J are TRBV28 and TRBJ2-1; no clear D gene. Deletions cut 3 bases from V and 8 bases from J, with 17 bases between. The germline V gene encodes CDR1 MDHEN and CDR2 SYDVKM. This CDR3 is built from 15 residues. The CDR3 spells CASSFTGERWHEQFF. The CDR3 nucleotides read TGTGCCAGCAGTTTCACTGGGGAACGATGGCATGAGCAGTTCTTC. The full variable domain, its missing parts supplied by reference TRBV28 and TRBJ2-1, is DVKVTQSSRYLVKRTGEKVFLECVQDMDHENMFWYRQDPGLGLRLIYFSYDVKMKEKGDIPEGYSVSREKKERFSLILESASTNQTSMYLCASSFTGERWHEQFFGPGTRLTVL.

This clonotype was detected a few times. V and J are TRBV12-3 or TRBV12-4 and TRBJ2-1; D gene ambiguous. Between the trimmed V and J ends, which lost 2 bases and 2 bases, there was a span of 10 bases. The CDR3 is made up of 15 amino acids. Written as DNA, the CDR3 is TGTGCCAGCAGTTTACCCGAATCCCCCTACAATGAGCAGTTCTTC. Its protein is CASSLPESPYNEQFF.

In DNA form, the CDR3 reads TGCGCCAGCAGCTTGGGTTTATACGACCAAGAGACCCAGTACTTC. Protein product: CASSLGLYDQETQYF. The rearrangement joins TRBV5-1 to TRBJ2-5; no clear D gene. The CDR3 runs to 15 residues. V shed 0 bases and J shed 0 bases, with 9 bases lying between them. Germline V gives CDR1 SGHRS, CDR2 YFSETQ.

A single count supports this clonotype. The chain carries TRBV13 and TRBJ1-2; 9 nucleotides line up with TRBD1. The CDR3 is 14 residues long. V was clipped by 3 bases and J by 4 bases; unmatched bases: 3. Germline V gene sequence: CDR1 PRHDT, CDR2 FYEKMQ (reference sequence). In DNA, the CDR3 is TGTGCCAGCAGCTTGGGGACAGGGATCTATGGCTACACCTTC. As protein: CASSLGTGIYGYTF.

CDR3 in DNA: TGCAGTGCTAGCTGGGCAGTAACCGAAGCTTTCTTT. This sequence encodes CSASWAVTEAFF. The V and J genes are TRBV20-1 and TRBJ1-1; D is undetermined. The CDR3 covers 12 residues. Deletions cut 3 bases from V and 8 bases from J, with 13 bases between. Per germline, CDR1 DFQATT and CDR2 SNEGSKA (reference sequence).